This T cell receptor beta chain was recovered during a study of T cell responses to AZD1222 COVID-19 vaccine. The J segment lost 5 bases and the V segment lost 5 bases, leaving 3 bases of the junction unmatched. Germline lookup yields CDR1 LNHDA and CDR2 SQIVND (reference sequence). The CDR3 spans 14 residues. Using immunoSEQ multiplex PCR, the repertoire was profiled, and TCRdb retains in-frame clones only, with some absent. The data hold some 95,000 clones, with 88% observed a single time. Study-wide results and caveats: The number of AZD1222 recipients seropositive at baseline was only five or six. Spike was spanned by vaccine-associated CD4 TCRs, with dominance at 160-218 and 743-854. Clonal diversity was possibly underestimated, and the donors were mostly white British, with more females.

Notes on this clone: Antigen unknown.

Second-dose recipients at about 4 or about 12 weeks were treated as one pooled group. The TCR comes from an adult who received the AZD1222 COVID-19 vaccine. The specimen was peripheral blood, collected 28 days after the second AZD1222 dose. The rearrangement joins TRBV19 to TRBJ2-1; 10 bases agree with TRBD2. The CDR3 nucleotides read TGTGCCAGTAGTTCTAGCGGGAGTCACAATGAGCAGTTCTTC. Protein sequence: CASSSSGSHNEQFF.